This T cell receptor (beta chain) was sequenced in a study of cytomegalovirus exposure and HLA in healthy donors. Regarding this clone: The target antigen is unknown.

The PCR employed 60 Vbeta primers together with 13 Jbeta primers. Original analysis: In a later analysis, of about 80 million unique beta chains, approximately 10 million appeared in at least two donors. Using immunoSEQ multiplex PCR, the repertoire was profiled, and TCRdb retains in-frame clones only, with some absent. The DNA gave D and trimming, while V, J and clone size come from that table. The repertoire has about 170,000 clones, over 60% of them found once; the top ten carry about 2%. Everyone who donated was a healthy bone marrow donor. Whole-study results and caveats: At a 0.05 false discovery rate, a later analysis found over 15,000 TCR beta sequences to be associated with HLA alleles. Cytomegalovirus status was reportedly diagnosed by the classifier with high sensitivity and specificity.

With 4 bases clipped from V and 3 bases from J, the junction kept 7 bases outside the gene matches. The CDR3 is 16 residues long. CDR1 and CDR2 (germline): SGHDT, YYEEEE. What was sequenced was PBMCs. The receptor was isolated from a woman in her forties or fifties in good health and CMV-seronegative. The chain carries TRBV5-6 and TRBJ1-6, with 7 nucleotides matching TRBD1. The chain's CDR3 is CASSETGTVYNSPLHF. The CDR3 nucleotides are TGTGCCAGCAGCGAAACCGGGACAGTCTATAATTCACCCCTCCACTTT.